Presented here are 14 T cell receptor beta chains from one specimen sequenced in a study of shared clonotypes between healthy human individuals. Generated by immunoSEQ multiplex PCR, the TCRdb table keeps only in-frame clones and is missing some. The sample has 700,000 or so clones, around 72% seen once. Sample: memory CD4+ T cells sorted from blood. Noted subset: CD45RA-negative fraction. These receptors came from a woman under 40 in good health.

The chain couples TRBV4-1 to TRBJ2-7; D uncertain. The CDR3 spans 12 residues. In germline, CDR1 is MGHRA, CDR2 YSYEKL. Trimming removed 0 bases at V and 7 bases at J, with 7 bases between. This chain's CDR3 is CASSQDLGEQYF. CDR3 bases: TGCGCCAGCAGCCAAGATCTGGGGGAGCAGTACTTC.

The chain joins TRBV7-8 to TRBJ2-7; D unresolved. This CDR3 is built from 14 residues. Deletions cut 2 bases from V and 4 bases from J, with 12 bases between. The germline gives CDR1 SGHVS, CDR2 FQNEAQ. CDR3 in amino acids: CASSLSTVYYEQYF. The CDR3 nucleotides read TGTGCCAGCAGCTTAAGTACTGTCTATTACGAGCAGTACTTC.

The chain carries TRBV28 and TRBJ2-7; 11 nucleotides agree with TRBD2. Losses at the gene ends were 6 bases for V and 4 bases for J; bases not matched to a gene: 11. Germline V gene data show CDR1 as MDHEN and CDR2 as SYDVKM. CDR3 length: 16 amino acids. As DNA, the CDR3 is TGTGCCAGCAGCCGGAGCACGCCTAGCGGGAGGTACGAGCAGTACTTC. It translates to CASSRSTPSGRYEQYF.

A single count supports this clone. The J gene is TRBJ2-7, the V gene TRBV2; either TRBD1 or TRBD2 may supply D (5 bases each). The CDR3 spans 13 residues. Looked up from germline, CDR1 is SNHLY and CDR2 is FYNNEI. Trimming left V 5 bases short and J 2 bases short, with 10 bases between. CDR3 in DNA: TGTGCCAGCAGTCGGGACGGAACCTACGAGCAGTACTTC. It encodes CASSRDGTYEQYF.

This clone was found once. The rearrangement uses TRBV28 and TRBJ2-3, with D unclear. The V and J ends lost 3 bases and 0 bases respectively, with 19 bases between them. This CDR3 region has 18 residues. Per germline, CDR1 MDHEN and CDR2 SYDVKM. Here the CDR3 reads CASSLPPWAYSSTDTQYF. The CDR3 DNA reads TGTGCCAGCAGTTTGCCCCCGTGGGCCTATTCTAGCACAGATACGCAGTATTTT.

This clone has more than one count but fewer than ten. The rearrangement joins TRBV2 to TRBJ2-3; the match to TRBD2 covers 12 bases. Germline V gene sequence: CDR1 SNHLY, CDR2 FYNNEI. The V gene end was trimmed by 7 bases and the J gene end by 0 bases; junction bases not matched to a gene: 2. The CDR3 runs 15 residues. Here the CDR3 DNA reads TGTGCCAGCACCGGGACTAGCGGGAGCACAGATACGCAGTATTTT. Translating gives CASTGTSGSTDTQYF.

V is TRBV27 and J is TRBJ1-4; 7 bases align to TRBD1. The CDR3 runs 14 residues. The J segment lost 5 bases and the V segment lost 5 bases, leaving 5 bases of the junction unmatched. In germline, CDR1 is MNHEY, CDR2 SMNVEV (reference sequence). The CDR3 reads CASSMGQTNEKLFF. CDR3 DNA sequence: TGTGCCAGCAGTATGGGACAGACAAATGAAAAACTGTTTTTT.

CDR3 sequence: CASSSPGQAVYEQYF. The DNA of the CDR3 is TGTGCCAGCAGTTCCCCGGGACAAGCAGTCTACGAGCAGTACTTC. The rearrangement uses TRBV28 and TRBJ2-7; the D gene is possibly TRBD1 (6 bases). Trimming removed 4 bases from V and 3 bases from J, with 16 bases in between. Germline CDR1 reads MDHEN; CDR2 reads SYDVKM. The CDR3 runs 15 residues.

A remark on this clone: Since a much larger clone is just one base distant, this may be a read error. J is TRBJ2-1 and V is TRBV7-8; 7 positions match TRBD2. Trimming took 1 base from V and 5 from J; bases not matched to a gene: 2. From germline, CDR1 is SGHVS and CDR2 FQNEAQ. The length of the CDR3 is 14 residues. The CDR3 bases are TGTGCCAGCAGCTTAGGCGGGAGAAACAATGAGCAGTTCTTC. As protein: CASSLGGRNNEQFF.

V and J are TRBV7-2 and TRBJ2-1; 15 nucleotides line up with TRBD2. This CDR3 has 16 amino acids. CDR1 SGHTA and CDR2 FQGNSA come from the germline V gene. V gave up 5 bases and J gave up 10 bases; unmatched junction bases: 9. CDR3 sequence reads: CASSRGLAGGVGEQFF. The CDR3 nucleotides are TGTGCCAGCAGCAGGGGACTAGCGGGAGGAGTGGGAGAGCAGTTCTTC.

V and J are TRBV5-6 and TRBJ2-1; D gene uncertain. The germline CDR1 and CDR2 sequences are SGHDT and YYEEEE. V was shortened by 3 bases and J by 0 bases, with 13 bases between the two germline ends. CDR3 length equals 16 residues. The CDR3: CASSSRRGSSYNEQFF. In DNA, the CDR3 is TGTGCCAGCAGCTCTAGGCGTGGCAGCTCCTACAATGAGCAGTTCTTC.

As for this clone: Other DNA sequences in this specimen translate into the identical CDR3. V and J are TRBV10-3 and TRBJ2-5; D possibly uses TRBD1 or TRBD2 (6 bases each). Trimming took 8 bases from V and 5 from J, leaving 12 bases between them. CDR3 length: 12 residues. Per the germline V gene, CDR1 is ENHRY and CDR2 is SYGVKD. The CDR3 loop is CAISGGGETQYF. The CDR3 DNA reads as TGTGCCATCTCAGGAGGGGGGGAGACCCAGTACTTC.

V usage is TRBV10-2 and J usage is TRBJ2-1, with D hard to call. The CDR3 sequence is 13 residues long. V was cut by 3 bases and J by 4 bases, with 7 bases left in between. The V gene's germline CDR1 is WSHSY and CDR2 SAAADI. The CDR3 region is CASSESWYNEQFF. DNA of the CDR3: TGCGCCAGCAGTGAATCGTGGTACAATGAGCAGTTCTTC.

This CDR3 is CASSLEGQTGELFF. The CDR3 bases are TGCGCCAGCAGCTTGGAGGGTCAGACCGGGGAGCTGTTTTTT. V and J are TRBV5-1 and TRBJ2-2, with D unclear. CDR1 is SGHRS, CDR2 YFSETQ, per germline. V was clipped by 0 bases and J by 5 bases, with 8 bases between them. This CDR3 is 14 amino acids long.